The sequence of this TCR beta chain was determined in a study of T-cell reconstitution after alpha-beta-depleted transplantation in children (dated by TCRdb to about 2016). Background for the entire study: T-cell immune reconstitution after TCRalphabeta/CD19-depleted allogeneic hematopoietic cell transplantation in children was quantitatively tracked in the study by means of TCR repertoire profiling. What the authors observed across the whole study: The frequencies of hyperexpanded clones fell over the following months, and after one year, T-cell counts and TCRbeta diversity were mostly attributed to newly produced T cells. In some patients, the high TCRbeta diversity seen at day 60 was put down to recipient T cells and intrathymic progenitors that had survived conditioning. The apparently early recovery of alphabetaT-cell counts about two months after transplant reportedly depended on only several hundred rapidly expanded clones that came from non-depleted graft cells.

The sample's treatment or condition, from its label and the paper: allogeneic hematopoietic cell transplantation with graft depleted of TCRalphabeta T cells and CD19 B cells. TCRalphabeta/CD19-depleted allogeneic hematopoietic cell grafts were given to the transplant recipients, all of whom were children. Receptor libraries were prepared by PCR. Sequencing instrument: Illumina HiSeq 2500. TCR library preparation used molecular barcoding, with unique molecular identifiers applied to normalize quantification of the TCRbeta repertoire. In-frame beta chains were kept once TCRdb had trimmed the public reads at Q25 with fastp and called clones with MiXCR. Duplicate CDR3 protein sequences are folded into a single record with the most common DNA and genes. Within this sample are about 870,000 distinct CDR3 sequences, with about 15% of them counted one time only. Under 6% of the sample rests with the top ten.

The germline V end is reduced by 2 bases and the J end by 9 bases; junction bases left unmatched: 5. The germline V gene provides CDR1 SGHVS and CDR2 FQNEAQ. The CDR3 runs 16 residues from the cysteine to the phenylalanine. CDR3 DNA is the only sequence kept; it has 48 bases, read in frame from the first base. This clonotype has just a few counts. Its antigen has not been determined. No base-level quality is on record; no much larger clone is a single base apart. The TCR was taken from a male patient between 5 and 17 years old who had a stem cell transplant for acute lymphoblastic leukemia, so the T cells may come from the graft donor. Here the sequenced sample was PBMCs, mostly from graft donor cells, taken 360 days after TCRalphabeta/CD19-depleted stem cell transplant. This receptor chain uses TRBV7-8 and TRBJ1-6, with 12 central nucleotides matching TRBD1. This receptor carries the CDR3 CASSLTGTGGISPLHF. The nucleotides read TGTGCCAGCAGCTTAACCGGGACAGGGGGCATTTCACCCCTCCACTTT. With the portions outside the CDR3 filled from the reference TRBV7-8 and TRBJ1-6 genes, the complete variable region becomes GAGVSQSPRYKVAKRGQDVALRCDPISGHVSLFWYQQALGQGPEFLTYFQNEAQLDKSGLPSDRFFAERPEGSVSTLKIQRTQQEDSAVYLCASSLTGTGGISPLHFGNGTRLTVT.